The 31 T cell receptor beta chains given below trace back to one sample, sequenced in a study of vaccination effects on CD4 cells after COVID-19. Profiling relied on immunoSEQ multiplex PCR, and the TCRdb table lists in-frame clones only, not all of them. In the table there are around 63,000 clones, about 79% of which are singletons. Antigen-specific CD4+ T cells expanded by the ViraFEST assay with viral peptide pools were then sequenced. Isolating CD4+ T cells followed 9 to 11 days of culture. People in the vaccine group had not been infected with SARS-CoV-2 before, and their nucleocapsid antibodies were negative. The antigens of these receptors remain unknown. The material sequenced was CD4+ T cells from PBMCs cultured with HCoV-OC43 spike peptides, taken before COVID-19 vaccination. Subset described: HCoV-OC43 spike overlapping peptide pool stimulation. The receptor source for this set is a human donor who received a COVID-19 vaccine.

The rearrangement links TRBV2 to TRBJ2-4, with TRBD2 as a possible D gene (6 bases). Germline loops: CDR1 SNHLY, CDR2 FYNNEI. This CDR3 has 13 amino acids. V gave up 4 bases and J gave up 6 bases, with 10 bases separating them. The CDR3 is CASSVEGINIQYF. The CDR3 DNA follows: TGTGCCAGCAGTGTGGAGGGGATAAACATTCAGTACTTC.

The chain links TRBV11-2 to TRBJ1-2, with D possibly TRBD1 on 5 matching bases. V lost 4 bases, J lost 6 bases, and 9 bases lay in between. The CDR3 is 12 amino acids. CDR1 and CDR2 from the germline V gene are SGHAT and FQNNGV. The CDR3 reads CASSWGGDGYTF. The CDR3 DNA sequence: TGTGCCAGCAGCTGGGGGGGTGATGGCTACACCTTC.

The chain combines TRBV5-1 with TRBJ1-2; 10 nucleotides line up with TRBD1. The CDR3 has 15 amino acids. The V gene end was trimmed by 3 bases and the J gene end by 0 bases; junction bases not matched to a gene: 2. CDR1 is SGHRS and CDR2 is YFSETQ in the germline V gene. The CDR3 nucleotides are TGCGCCAGCAGCTGGACAGGGGGTACTAACTATGGCTACACCTTC. Translating it yields CASSWTGGTNYGYTF.

This clone was detected only a few times. The genes are TRBV2 and TRBJ1-1; tentatively, D is TRBD1 (5 bases). This CDR3 has 12 amino acids. V lost 6 bases and J lost 4, with 9 bases in between. Germline V gene lookup returns CDR1 SNHLY and CDR2 FYNNEI. For the CDR3, the DNA is TGTGCCAGCAGGCAGGGCCTCACTGAAGCTTTCTTT. Translating it yields CASRQGLTEAFF.

The DNA of the CDR3 is TGTGCCAGTAGTTCAGCGGGGGGGCCAGATACGCAGTATTTT. Its translation: CASSSAGGPDTQYF. The chain is built from TRBV19 and TRBJ2-3, with TRBD2 matching over 10 bases. The CDR3 extends over 14 amino acids. The J segment lost 4 bases and the V segment lost 5 bases, leaving 3 bases of the junction unmatched. Germline assignment: CDR1 LNHDA and CDR2 SQIVND (reference sequence).

This sequence joins TRBV6-6 and TRBJ2-1; 10 nucleotides align to TRBD2. Looked up from germline, CDR1 is MNHNY and CDR2 is SVGAGI (reference sequence). CDR3 length: 16 residues. V gave up 3 bases and J gave up 5 bases; unmatched junction bases: 7. The CDR3 DNA is TGTGCCAGCAGTTATTCGACTAGCGGGCGAAACAATGAGCAGTTCTTC. Translated: CASSYSTSGRNNEQFF.

The V gene is TRBV7-2, the J gene TRBJ1-5; D is possibly TRBD1 (6 bases). This CDR3 has 14 amino acids. The V end lost 5 bases, the J end lost 2 bases, and 10 bases lay between the germline ends. Germline V gene data show CDR1 as SGHTA and CDR2 as FQGNSA. The CDR3 sequence: CASSVQGGNQPQHF. The CDR3, as DNA: TGTGCCAGCAGCGTACAGGGAGGCAATCAGCCCCAGCATTTT.

The rearrangement uses TRBV5-1 and TRBJ2-1, with D unclear. V lost 4 bases and J 7 bases, leaving 12 bases between the germline ends. Germline V gives CDR1 SGHRS, CDR2 YFSETQ. The CDR3 sequence is 13 residues long. The DNA for the CDR3 is TGCGCCAGCAGCATTAGCTGGGGAAATGAGCAGTTCTTC. This encodes CASSISWGNEQFF. The full variable domain, completed using reference TRBV5-1 and TRBJ2-1, is KAGVTQTPRYLIKTRGQQVTLSCSPISGHRSVSWYQQTPGQGLQFLFEYFSETQRNKGNFPGRFSGRQFSNSRSEMNVSTLELGDSALYLCASSISWGNEQFFGPGTRLTVL.

This chain links TRBV29-1 with TRBJ2-2; the D is unclear. CDR3 size: 12 residues. In germline, CDR1 is SQVTM, CDR2 ANQGSEA. V was cut by 7 bases and J by 4 bases, with 10 bases left in between. The CDR3 DNA reads TGCAGCGGCCGATCGGGCACCGGGGAGCTGTTTTTT. Its translation: CSGRSGTGELFF.

This chain joins TRBV18 and TRBJ1-5; D uncertain. Germline loops: CDR1 KGHSH, CDR2 LQKENI. There are 15 residues in the CDR3. Trimming left V 1 base short and J 0 bases short, with 7 bases between. DNA of the CDR3: TGTGCCAGCTCACCACTGAAAGATAGCAATCAGCCCCAGCATTTT. This codes for CASSPLKDSNQPQHF.

The chain carries TRBV7-2 and TRBJ2-3, with D unclear. In germline, CDR1 is SGHTA, CDR2 FQGNSA. The length of the CDR3 is 14 residues. The germline V and J ends were trimmed by 4 bases and 9 bases, with 17 bases remaining between them. The CDR3 DNA is TGTGCCAGCAGCTCCCGCCTCCGTTACGGGACGCAGTATTTT. Its protein is CASSSRLRYGTQYF.

This chain's CDR3 is CASSAVDRVTNEKLFF. CDR3 nucleotides: TGTGCCAGTAGTGCCGTCGACAGGGTAACTAATGAAAAACTGTTTTTT. The chain carries TRBV19 and TRBJ1-4; 7 nucleotides agree with TRBD1. The V segment lost 5 bases and the J segment 1 base; nucleotides outside the gene matches: 7. Germline CDR1 LNHDA, CDR2 SQIVND (reference sequence). The CDR3 loop spans 16 amino acids.

This chain links TRBV7-2 with TRBJ2-2, with 10 bases that match TRBD2. The germline gives CDR1 SGHTA, CDR2 FQGNSA. V shed 5 bases, J shed 8 bases, and the junction held 17 bases outside the gene matches. This CDR3 region has 18 residues. The CDR3 here is CASSPLGSGGQIVGELFF. The CDR3 DNA reads as TGTGCCAGCAGCCCCTTGGGTAGCGGGGGGCAGATAGTGGGGGAGCTGTTTTTT. The full variable domain, completed using reference TRBV7-2 and TRBJ2-2, is GAGVSQSPSNKVTEKGKDVELRCDPISGHTALYWYRQSLGQGLEFLIYFQGNSAPDKSGLPSDRFSAERTGGSVSTLTIQRTQQEDSAVYLCASSPLGSGGQIVGELFFGEGSRLTVL.

The rearrangement joins TRBV19 to TRBJ2-3; 8 bases are shared with TRBD2. With V trimmed by 3 bases and J by 4 bases, 9 bases remained unmatched. Germline V gene lookup returns CDR1 LNHDA and CDR2 SQIVND (reference sequence). The CDR3 sequence is 16 residues long. In DNA form, the CDR3 reads TGTGCCAGTAGTATTGGGTCAAGCGGGGGCGCAGATACGCAGTATTTT. Encoded protein: CASSIGSSGGADTQYF.

This rearrangement joins TRBV27 to TRBJ1-1; 9 bases map to TRBD1. The germline V gene has CDR1 MNHEY and CDR2 SMNVEV (reference sequence). The CDR3 loop spans 16 amino acids. The ends lost 4 bases at V and 4 bases at J; junction bases unmatched: 10. CDR3 DNA: TGTGCCAGCAGTTGGACAGGGGTTGGTAGGGGCACTGAAGCTTTCTTT. Translating gives CASSWTGVGRGTEAFF.

The chain links TRBV2 to TRBJ1-2; 8 positions match TRBD1. V lost 6 bases, J lost 2 bases, and 5 bases stayed unmatched. Germline CDR1 reads SNHLY; CDR2 reads FYNNEI. This CDR3 comprises 14 residues. The CDR3 DNA follows: TGTGCCAGCAGGAGGGACAGGATAAACTATGGCTACACCTTC. Translating gives CASRRDRINYGYTF.

The chain links TRBV24-1 to TRBJ2-5; 8 bases are shared with TRBD2. Germline V gives CDR1 KGHDR, CDR2 SFDVKD. The CDR3 is made up of 15 amino acids. V was clipped by 4 bases and J by 5 bases; unmatched bases: 8. CDR3 amino acids: CATSDVGGAEETQYF. The CDR3 coding sequence is TGTGCCACCAGTGACGTCGGGGGGGCCGAGGAGACCCAGTACTTC.

V and J are TRBV29-1 and TRBJ1-2; D is perhaps TRBD1 (6 bases). V was trimmed by 6 bases and J by 7 bases, leaving 12 bases between them. CDR1 SQVTM and CDR2 ANQGSEA come from the germline V gene. CDR3 length: 11 residues. The CDR3 here is CSVLGQIGYTF. The CDR3 bases are TGCAGCGTCCTTGGACAGATTGGCTACACCTTC. Based on the CDR3 plus reference TRBV29-1 and TRBJ1-2, the full variable domain is SAVISQKPSRDICQRGTSLTIQCQVDSQVTMMFWYRQQPGQSLTLIATANQGSEATYESGFVIDKFPISRPNLTFSTLTVSNMSPEDSSIYLCSVLGQIGYTFGSGTRLTVV.

The gene calls are TRBV18 and TRBJ2-3, with D perhaps assigned TRBD1 or TRBD2 (5 bases each). Germline loops: CDR1 KGHSH, CDR2 LQKENI. The CDR3 is made up of 17 amino acids. Deletions cut 3 bases from V and 2 bases from J, with 18 bases between. The CDR3 DNA follows: TGTGCCAGCTCACCGCCCAGCCCGGGACCAAACACAGATACGCAGTATTTT. Translating gives CASSPPSPGPNTDTQYF.

The chain links TRBV27 to TRBJ2-7; TRBD1 aligns across 10 bases. This CDR3 is 15 amino acids long. Germline trimming cut 5 bases from V and 2 bases from J; bases unmatched to any gene: 6. Per the germline V gene, CDR1 is MNHEY and CDR2 is SMNVEV (reference sequence). CDR3 in DNA: TGTGCCAGCAGTCGATCGACAGGGGGCGCCTACGAGCAGTACGTC. This gives the protein CASSRSTGGAYEQYV.

In this sample, this clone turned up a few times. The J gene is TRBJ2-5, the V gene TRBV5-8; maybe TRBD2 (5 bases). The germline V gene encodes CDR1 SGHTS and CDR2 YDEGEE. The CDR3 extends over 13 amino acids. V lost 0 bases, J lost 6 bases, and 9 bases lay in between. CDR3 in DNA: TGTGCCAGCAGCTTGGGACGGGATAAGACCCAGTACTTC. Its translation: CASSLGRDKTQYF.

The chain carries TRBV2 and TRBJ1-5; no firm D call. CDR3 length: 14 amino acids. The V gene's germline CDR1 is SNHLY and CDR2 FYNNEI. Trimming removed 2 bases at V and 4 bases at J, with 9 bases between. DNA of the CDR3: TGTGCCAGCAGTGAATTTGTTAGTAATCAGCCCCAGCATTTT. Encoded protein: CASSEFVSNQPQHF.

The chain couples TRBV18 to TRBJ2-7; a possible D gene is TRBD1 (6 bases). The CDR3 is 12 amino acids. The V end lost 4 bases, the J end lost 4 bases, and 8 bases lay between the germline ends. In germline, CDR1 is KGHSH, CDR2 LQKENI. DNA of the CDR3: TGTGCCAGCTCACTCGACAGGTACGAGCAGTACGTC. Its translation: CASSLDRYEQYV.

This clone was recorded a few times. The rearrangement joins TRBV15 to TRBJ2-7, with D maybe TRBD2 (5 bases). The CDR3 runs 15 residues. Per the germline V gene, CDR1 is LNHNV and CDR2 is YYDKDF (reference sequence). Trimming shortened V by 0 bases and J by 1 base, and 10 bases separated the two germline ends. The CDR3 sequence is CATSRETTGSYEQYV. CDR3 sequence (DNA): TGTGCCACCAGCAGAGAAACCACGGGATCCTACGAGCAGTACGTC.

This chain links TRBV7-2 with TRBJ1-5; a weak D match, TRBD1 (6 bases). CDR1 is SGHTA, CDR2 FQGNSA, per germline. Trimming cost V 1 base and J 6 bases, with 10 bases left between them. This CDR3 region has 14 residues. Here the CDR3 DNA reads TGTGCCAGCAGCTTAGGAGGGGGGGGTCAGCCCCAGCATTTT. It codes for CASSLGGGGQPQHF.

V is TRBV1 and J is TRBJ2-5; the tabulated D call, TRBD2, remains unverified against the DNA. TRBV1 is marked as a pseudogene. The CDR3 spans 19 residues. CDR3 bases: TGCACCAGCAGCCAAGATTCCGCTAGCGGGGGCCGCCTTGGGGAGACCCAGTACTTC. This codes for CTSSQDSASGGRLGETQYF.

This chain links TRBV6-4 with TRBJ2-7; 10 bases fit TRBD1. Germline CDR1 reads MRHNA; CDR2 reads SNTAGT. The CDR3 totals 13 residues. J lost 3 bases, V lost 6 bases, and 2 bases had no gene match. The CDR3, as DNA: TGTGCCAGCAGGGGACAGGGGAACTACGAGCAGTACGTC. It is translated as CASRGQGNYEQYV.

The CDR3 here is CASRRGQLQETQYF. CDR3 sequence (DNA): TGTGCCAGCAGACGTGGACAGCTCCAAGAGACCCAGTACTTC. The V gene is TRBV6-6, the J gene TRBJ2-5, with D perhaps matching TRBD1 (6 bases). V was clipped by 6 bases and J by 1 base, with 12 bases between them. There are 14 residues in the CDR3. Germline V gives CDR1 MNHNY, CDR2 SVGAGI (reference sequence).

The V and J genes are TRBV28 and TRBJ1-2; D is ambiguous. Germline-derived CDR1 and CDR2 are MDHEN and SYDVKM. V was cut by 1 base and J by 0 bases, with 15 bases left in between. The CDR3 runs 17 residues. The CDR3 loop is CASSLFMGSGSNYGYTF. CDR3 coding DNA: TGTGCCAGCAGTTTATTCATGGGAAGTGGGTCTAACTATGGCTACACCTTC.

This clone has only one observation. The chain has TRBV18 and TRBJ2-3; 8 nucleotides align to TRBD2. Trimming took 2 bases from V and 4 from J; bases not matched to a gene: 5. The CDR3 length is 15 residues. CDR1 and CDR2 from the germline V gene are KGHSH and LQKENI. CDR3 coding DNA: TGTGCCAGCTCACCAACGGGGGGGCTCGCAGATACGCAGTATTTT. Amino acids: CASSPTGGLADTQYF. Full variable domain (outside the CDR3, taken from reference TRBV18 and TRBJ2-3): NAGVMQNPRHLVRRRGQEARLRCSPMKGHSHVYWYRQLPEEGLKFMVYLQKENIIDESGMPKERFSAEFPKEGPSILRIQQVVRGDSAAYFCASSPTGGLADTQYFGPGTRLTVL.

The gene calls are TRBV7-2 and TRBJ1-1; 8 bases align to TRBD1. The germline V gene has CDR1 SGHTA and CDR2 FQGNSA. The V gene end was trimmed by 4 bases and the J gene end by 3 bases; junction bases not matched to a gene: 4. This CDR3 spans 14 amino acids. The CDR3 loop reads CASSSGQGYTEAFF. CDR3 coding DNA: TGTGCCAGCAGCTCCGGACAGGGCTACACTGAAGCTTTCTTT. Based on the CDR3 plus reference TRBV7-2 and TRBJ1-1, the full variable domain is GAGVSQSPSNKVTEKGKDVELRCDPISGHTALYWYRQSLGQGLEFLIYFQGNSAPDKSGLPSDRFSAERTGGSVSTLTIQRTQQEDSAVYLCASSSGQGYTEAFFGQGTRLTVV.